Listed below are T cell receptor beta chains from one sample, sequenced in a study of cytomegalovirus exposure and HLA in healthy donors. Assay used: immunoSEQ multiplex PCR; TCRdb lists only in-frame clones, some missing. The sample shows some 140,000 clones, 74% of them seen only once. Sequencing used PBMCs. All receptors come from a man aged 30 to 39 in good health and CMV-seronegative. CDR3s include the opening cysteine and the closing phenylalanine or tryptophan. D genes are given only for firm matches. Clone size is shown for a subset of rows, as once, few, many or a class of expanded clone.

j_call,clone_size,d_call,v_call,cdr3_nt,cdr3_aa
TRBJ2-2,NA,TRBD2,TRBV6-1,TGTGCCAGCCTTGGACTAGCAGCGAACACCGGGGAGCTGTTTTTT,CASLGLAANTGELFF
TRBJ2-7,NA,NA,TRBV9,TGTGCCAGCAGCGTAGTCGCCGTGGGGGGCGAGCAGTACTTC,CASSVVAVGGEQYF
TRBJ2-7,NA,NA,TRBV4-1,TGCGCCAGCAGCCAAGTAACAGGCAGCACCTACGAGCAGTACTTC,CASSQVTGSTYEQYF
TRBJ1-2,NA,NA,TRBV27,TGTGCCAGCAAGATACAGGGTTCGAATGGCTACACCTTC,CASKIQGSNGYTF
TRBJ1-2,NA,NA,TRBV9,TGTGCCAGCAGCGTGTCGGCGGGAGGCGGGGGCTACACCTTC,CASSVSAGGGGYTF
TRBJ1-1,NA,TRBD1,TRBV7-8,TGTGCCAGCAGTCGAAGGGGACAGACGAACACTGAAGCTTTCTTT,CASSRRGQTNTEAFF
TRBJ2-3,once,TRBD2,TRBV2,TGTGCCAGCATGGGGGGAAGGCGGGGGGGCACAGATACGCAGTATTTT,CASMGGRRGGTDTQYF
TRBJ2-1,NA,NA,TRBV11-3,TGTGCCAGCAGCTTATCTTTCATGGGGGGCAATGAGCAGTTCTTC,CASSLSFMGGNEQFF
TRBJ2-1,few,NA,TRBV5-4,TGTGCCAGCAGCTCCTTGACTGGGAGCTCCTACAATGAGCAGTTCTTC,CASSSLTGSSYNEQFF
TRBJ1-5,NA,TRBD1,TRBV18,TGTGCCAGCTCACCACAGGGGGCAAGCAATCAGCCCCAGCATTTT,CASSPQGASNQPQHF
TRBJ2-7,NA,TRBD1,TRBV28,TGTGCCAGCAGTGGCAGACAGGGAAATTCCTACGAGCAGTACTTC,CASSGRQGNSYEQYF
TRBJ2-2,NA,NA,TRBV18,TGTGCCAGCTCACCACCTTCGCGAACCGGGGAGCTGTTTTTT,CASSPPSRTGELFF
TRBJ2-3,NA,NA,TRBV5-4,TGTGCCAGCAGCTTGAAGAGGCTAGCAAAGACAGATACGCAGTATTTT,CASSLKRLAKTDTQYF
TRBJ2-2,once,NA,TRBV5-1,TGCGCCAGCAGCCCCAGGGGATACACCGGGGAGCTGTTTTTT,CASSPRGYTGELFF
TRBJ2-1,NA,NA,TRBV6-4,TGTGCCAGCCCTGGAGGCAATGAGCAGTTCTTC,CASPGGNEQFF
TRBJ1-1,NA,NA,TRBV30,TGTGCCTGGAGTGCAGGGAGGTGGGCTGAAGCTTTCTTT,CAWSAGRWAEAFF
TRBJ1-2,NA,NA,TRBV18,TGTGCCAGCTCACCCAGCGAAAAGGCTGGCTACACCTTC,CASSPSEKAGYTF
TRBJ1-1,NA,TRBD1,TRBV6-5,TGTGCCAGCAGTTACTCGATCTGGACAGGGAACACTGAAGCTTTCTTT,CASSYSIWTGNTEAFF
TRBJ1-1,NA,NA,TRBV5-5,TGTGCCAGCAGCCTGGTTTGGGGGGCTGAAGCTTTCTTT,CASSLVWGAEAFF
TRBJ2-7,NA,NA,TRBV7-2,TGTGCCAGCAGCACAACAGGGTACGAGCAGTACTTC,CASSTTGYEQYF
TRBJ2-7,NA,NA,TRBV5-5,TGTGCCAGCAGCCGAGGGGGGACAGCTTTTATATACGAGCAGTACTTC,CASSRGGTAFIYEQYF
TRBJ2-3,few,NA,TRBV4-2,TGTGCCAGCAGCCAAGGGAGGGCCGAGGATACGCAGTATTTT,CASSQGRAEDTQYF